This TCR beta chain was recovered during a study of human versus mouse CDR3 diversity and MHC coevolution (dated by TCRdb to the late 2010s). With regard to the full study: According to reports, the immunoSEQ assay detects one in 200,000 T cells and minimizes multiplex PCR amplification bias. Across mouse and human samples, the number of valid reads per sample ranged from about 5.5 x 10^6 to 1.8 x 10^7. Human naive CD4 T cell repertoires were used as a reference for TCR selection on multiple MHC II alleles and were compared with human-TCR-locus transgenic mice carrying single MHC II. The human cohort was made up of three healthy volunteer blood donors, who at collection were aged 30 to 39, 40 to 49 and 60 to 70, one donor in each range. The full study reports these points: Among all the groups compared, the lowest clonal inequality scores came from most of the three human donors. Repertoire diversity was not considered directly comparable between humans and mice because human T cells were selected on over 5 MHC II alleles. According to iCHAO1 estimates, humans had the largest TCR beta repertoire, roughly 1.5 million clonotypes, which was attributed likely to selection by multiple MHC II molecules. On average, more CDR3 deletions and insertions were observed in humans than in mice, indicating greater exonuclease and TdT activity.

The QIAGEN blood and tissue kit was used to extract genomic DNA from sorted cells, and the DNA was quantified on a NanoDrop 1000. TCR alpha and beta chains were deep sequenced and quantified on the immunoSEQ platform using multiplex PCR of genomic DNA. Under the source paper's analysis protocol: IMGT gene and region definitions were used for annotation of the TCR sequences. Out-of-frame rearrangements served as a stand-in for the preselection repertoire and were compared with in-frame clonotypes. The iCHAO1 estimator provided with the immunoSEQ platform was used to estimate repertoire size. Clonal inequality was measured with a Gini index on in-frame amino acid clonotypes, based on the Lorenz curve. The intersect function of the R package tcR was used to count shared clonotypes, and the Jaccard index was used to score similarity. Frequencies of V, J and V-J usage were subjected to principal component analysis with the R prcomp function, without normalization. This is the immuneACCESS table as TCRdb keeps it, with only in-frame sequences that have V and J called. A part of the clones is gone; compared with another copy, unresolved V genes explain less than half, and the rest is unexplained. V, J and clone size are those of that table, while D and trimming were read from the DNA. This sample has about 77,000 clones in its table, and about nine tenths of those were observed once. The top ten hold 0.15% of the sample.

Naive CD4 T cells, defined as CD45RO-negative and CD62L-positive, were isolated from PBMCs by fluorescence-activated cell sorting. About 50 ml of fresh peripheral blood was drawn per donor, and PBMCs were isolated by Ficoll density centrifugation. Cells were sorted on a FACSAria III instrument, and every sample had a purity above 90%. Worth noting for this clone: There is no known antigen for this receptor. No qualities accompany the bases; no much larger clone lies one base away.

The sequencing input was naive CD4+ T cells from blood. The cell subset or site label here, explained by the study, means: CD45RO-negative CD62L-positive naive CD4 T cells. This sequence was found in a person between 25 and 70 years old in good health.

In nucleotides, the sequence is TGTGCCAGCAGGGAACAGGGGGTTTATACCGGGGAGCTGTTTTTT. Its protein is CASREQGVYTGELFF. Rearrangement joined TRBV6-1 to TRBJ2-2, and 8 bases in between align with TRBD1. The CDR3 runs 15 amino acids, cysteine and phenylalanine included. The retained sequence is limited to the CDR3, 45 bases, with the frame set at the first base. The germline V gene gives CDR1 as MNHNS and CDR2 as SASEGT. From V the trimming removes 6 bases and from J it removes 5 bases, while the gene matches leave 8 bases of the junction unaccounted for.